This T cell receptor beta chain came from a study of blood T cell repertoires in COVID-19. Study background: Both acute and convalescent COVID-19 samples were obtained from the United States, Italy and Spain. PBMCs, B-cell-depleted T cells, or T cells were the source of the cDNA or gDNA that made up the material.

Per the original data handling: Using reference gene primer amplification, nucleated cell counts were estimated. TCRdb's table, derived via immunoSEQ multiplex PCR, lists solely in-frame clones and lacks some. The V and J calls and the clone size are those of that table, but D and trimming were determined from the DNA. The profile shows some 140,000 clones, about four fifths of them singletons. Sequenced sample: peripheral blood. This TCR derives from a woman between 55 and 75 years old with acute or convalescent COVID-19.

The CDR3 spells CASSLATLAGGPGDNEQFF. CDR3 bases: TGCGCCAGCAGCTTGGCCACCCTAGCGGGGGGGCCGGGGGACAATGAGCAGTTCTTC. The chain links TRBV5-1 to TRBJ2-1, with 12 bases aligning to TRBD2. The V gene end was trimmed by 0 bases and the J gene end by 5 bases; junction bases not matched to a gene: 12. The germline V gene has CDR1 SGHRS and CDR2 YFSETQ. The CDR3 sequence is 19 residues long.